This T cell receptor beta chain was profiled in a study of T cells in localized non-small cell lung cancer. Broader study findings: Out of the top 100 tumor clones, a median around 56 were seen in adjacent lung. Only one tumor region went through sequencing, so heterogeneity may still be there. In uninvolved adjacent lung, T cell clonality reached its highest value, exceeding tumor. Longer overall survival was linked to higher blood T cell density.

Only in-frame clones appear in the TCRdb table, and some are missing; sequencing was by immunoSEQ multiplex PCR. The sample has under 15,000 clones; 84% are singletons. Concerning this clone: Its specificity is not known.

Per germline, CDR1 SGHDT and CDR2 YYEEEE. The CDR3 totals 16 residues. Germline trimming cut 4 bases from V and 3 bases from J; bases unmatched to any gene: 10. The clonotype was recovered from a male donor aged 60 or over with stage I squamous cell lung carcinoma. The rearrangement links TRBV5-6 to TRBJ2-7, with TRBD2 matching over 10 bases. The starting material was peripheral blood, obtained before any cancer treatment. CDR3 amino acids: CASSKELAGPVYEQYF. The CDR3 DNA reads TGTGCCAGCAGCAAGGAACTAGCGGGACCCGTCTACGAGCAGTACTTC.